This TCR beta chain was observed in a study of OX40 agonist ivuxolimab in advanced cancers. General study results and limits: What antigens the expanded peripheral T cells recognized was never established. Also showing low normalized T-cell clonal expansion were some of the nonresponders. Relative to CD4+, CD8+ T cells held more expanded clones on average. CD4+ and CD8+ T cells in blood underwent clonal expansion by week 6 at 0.1 to 3.0 mg/kg.

Trimming removed 2 bases at V and 5 bases at J, with 16 bases between. CDR3 length: 16 residues. Per the germline V gene, CDR1 is MNHEY and CDR2 is SVGAGI. With regard to this clone: Its antigen is currently unknown.

Some clones are missing from TCRdb's copy, which holds only in-frame ones; the method was immunoSEQ multiplex PCR. Of around 130,000 clones listed, roughly 93% are singletons. This chain joins TRBV6-5 and TRBJ2-1; unclear D gene. This receptor was identified in an adult with an advanced solid tumor such as melanoma, head and neck, liver or kidney cancer. The sample was CD4+ or CD8+ T cells sorted from blood, taken in a trial of the OX40 agonist ivuxolimab. CDR3 loop: CASSYTGPPENNEQFF. The CDR3 DNA sequence: TGTGCCAGCAGTTACACCGGGCCTCCCGAGAACAATGAGCAGTTCTTC.